This paragraph reports one TCR beta chain. Antigen: not known. This sample stems from a study of cytomegalovirus exposure and HLA in healthy donors. The overall study: Out of 300 to 500 genotyped donors, about 81% belonged to the Caucasian-associated ancestry cluster. Study-wide points: For most TCR beta V segments, an earlier analysis put the productive rate at about 90% or about 30% of the time. Cytomegalovirus association was assigned to about 150 TCR beta chains. Most TCR sequences showed up rarely, but some public TCRs showed up in many donors.

The PCR had 60 Vbeta and 13 Jbeta primers. Profiled with immunoSEQ multiplex PCR; TCRdb holds only in-frame clones, not every one. The sample has some 180,000 clones, roughly four fifths seen once. The V and J ends lost 6 bases and 2 bases, in that order; junction bases with no gene match: 0. Per the germline V gene, CDR1 is ENHRY and CDR2 is SYGVKD. The CDR3 contains 12 residues. The clonotype was recovered from a man younger than 45 in good health and CMV-seronegative. The chain is built from TRBV10-3 and TRBJ1-2; 7 positions agree with TRBD1. Specimen: PBMCs. DNA of the CDR3: TGTGCCATCAGGGGACAGAACTATGGCTACACCTTC. Encoded protein: CAIRGQNYGYTF.